The table lists the clone carrying this T cell receptor (beta chain) with a count of one. This entry belongs to a study of blood T cell repertoires in COVID-19. As for the study in general: From the United States, Italy and Spain came samples of acute and convalescent COVID-19. In each case, the material was cDNA or gDNA derived from T cells, B-cell-depleted T cells, or PBMCs.

Original handling: Amplification of reference gene primers provided the estimated nucleated cell counts. Using immunoSEQ multiplex PCR, the repertoire was profiled, and TCRdb retains in-frame clones only, with some absent. That table gives V, J and clone size, and the DNA gave D and trimming. The sample holds tens of thousands of clones, under 80% seen once. Trimming took off 4 bases at V and 4 bases at J, with 8 bases between the two ends. CDR1 LNHDA and CDR2 SQIVND come from the germline V gene (reference sequence). This CDR3 region has 13 residues. The rearrangement joins TRBV19 to TRBJ1-5; D is possibly TRBD1 (6 bases). This clonotype was obtained from a human donor in a cohort sampled during active COVID-19. The sample taken for sequencing was peripheral blood. This CDR3 is CASSSQGNQPQHF. CDR3 nucleotide sequence: TGTGCCAGTAGTAGTCAGGGGAATCAGCCCCAGCATTTT. The variable domain in full, completed from reference TRBV19 and TRBJ1-5, reads DGGITQSPKYLFRKEGQNVTLSCEQNLNHDAMYWYRQDPGQGLRLIYYSQIVNDFQKGDIAEGYSVSREKKESFPLTVTSAQKNPTAFYLCASSSQGNQPQHFGDGTRLSIL.